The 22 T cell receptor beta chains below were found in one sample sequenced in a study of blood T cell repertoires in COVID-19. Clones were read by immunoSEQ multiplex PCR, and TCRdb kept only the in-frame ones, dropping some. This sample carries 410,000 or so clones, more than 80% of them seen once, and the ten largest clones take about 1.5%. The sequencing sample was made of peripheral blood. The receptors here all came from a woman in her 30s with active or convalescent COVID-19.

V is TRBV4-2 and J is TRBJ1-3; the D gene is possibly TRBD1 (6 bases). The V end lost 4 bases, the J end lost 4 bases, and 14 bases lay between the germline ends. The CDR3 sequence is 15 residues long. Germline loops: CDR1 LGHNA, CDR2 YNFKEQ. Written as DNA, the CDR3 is TGTGCCAGCAGCCCCGGACAGCAGGCAGGAAACACCATATATTTT. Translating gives CASSPGQQAGNTIYF.

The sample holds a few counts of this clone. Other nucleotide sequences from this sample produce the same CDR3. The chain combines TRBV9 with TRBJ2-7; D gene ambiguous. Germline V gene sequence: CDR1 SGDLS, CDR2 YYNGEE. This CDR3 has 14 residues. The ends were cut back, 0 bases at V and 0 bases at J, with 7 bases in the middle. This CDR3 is CASSVVPSSYEQYF. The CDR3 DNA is TGTGCCAGCAGCGTAGTACCTAGCTCCTACGAGCAGTACTTC.

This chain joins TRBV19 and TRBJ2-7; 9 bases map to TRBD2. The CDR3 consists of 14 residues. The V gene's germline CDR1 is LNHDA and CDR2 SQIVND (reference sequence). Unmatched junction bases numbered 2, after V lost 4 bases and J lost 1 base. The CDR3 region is CASSTSGASYEQYF. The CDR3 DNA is TGTGCCAGTAGTACTAGCGGGGCATCCTACGAGCAGTACTTC.

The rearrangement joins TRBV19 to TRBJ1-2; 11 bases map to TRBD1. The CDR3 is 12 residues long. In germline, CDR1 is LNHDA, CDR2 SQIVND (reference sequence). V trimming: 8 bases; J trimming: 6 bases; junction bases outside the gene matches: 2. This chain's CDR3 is CASSDRGHGYTF. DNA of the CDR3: TGTGCCAGTTCGGACAGGGGGCATGGCTACACCTTC.

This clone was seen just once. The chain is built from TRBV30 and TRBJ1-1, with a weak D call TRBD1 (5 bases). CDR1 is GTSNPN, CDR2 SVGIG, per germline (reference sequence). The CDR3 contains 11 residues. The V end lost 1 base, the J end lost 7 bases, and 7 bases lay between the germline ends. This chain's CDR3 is CAWSDGGEAFF. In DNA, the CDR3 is TGTGCCTGGAGTGACGGGGGTGAAGCTTTCTTT.

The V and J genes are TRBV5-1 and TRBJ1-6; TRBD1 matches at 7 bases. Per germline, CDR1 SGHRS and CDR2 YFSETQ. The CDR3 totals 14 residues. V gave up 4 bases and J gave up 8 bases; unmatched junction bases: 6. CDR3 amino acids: CASSATGVDSPLHF. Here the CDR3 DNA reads TGCGCCAGCAGCGCCACAGGGGTTGATTCACCCCTCCACTTT.

The CDR3 is CASSLEAGSSYEQYF. For the CDR3, the DNA is TGTGCCAGCAGCTTAGAAGCAGGAAGCTCCTACGAGCAGTACTTC. The V and J genes are TRBV7-6 and TRBJ2-7, with D unclear. With 1 base removed from V and 0 bases from J, the gap between germline ends came to 10 bases. The length of the CDR3 is 15 residues. The germline CDR1 and CDR2 sequences are SGHVS and FNYEAQ.

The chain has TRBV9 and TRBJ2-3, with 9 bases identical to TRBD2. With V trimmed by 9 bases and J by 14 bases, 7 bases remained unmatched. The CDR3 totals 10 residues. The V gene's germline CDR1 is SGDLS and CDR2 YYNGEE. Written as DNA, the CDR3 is TGTGCCACCCCGGGCGGGAGGGCGTATTTT. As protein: CATPGGRAYF. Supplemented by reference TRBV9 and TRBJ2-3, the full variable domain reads DSGVTQTPKHLITATGQRVTLRCSPRSGDLSVYWYQQSLDQGLQFLIQYYNGEERAKGNILERFSAQQFPDLHSELNLSSLELGDSALYFCATPGGRAYFGPGTRLTVL.

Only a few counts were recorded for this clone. The CDR3 sequence: CASSLSGQYNSPLHF. In nucleotides, the CDR3 is TGTGCCAGTAGTCTTTCGGGACAGTATAATTCACCCCTCCACTTT. The V call is TRBV19, the J call TRBJ1-6, with 7 bases that match TRBD1. J was trimmed by 4 bases and V by 5 bases; bases with no gene match: 5. Germline CDR1 LNHDA, CDR2 SQIVND (reference sequence). This CDR3 comprises 15 residues.

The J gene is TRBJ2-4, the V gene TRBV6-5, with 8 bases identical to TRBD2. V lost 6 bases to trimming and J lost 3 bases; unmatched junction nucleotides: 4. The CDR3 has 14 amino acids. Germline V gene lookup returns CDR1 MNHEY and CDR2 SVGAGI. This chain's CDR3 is CASSFSGDKNIQYF. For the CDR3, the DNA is TGTGCCAGCAGCTTTAGCGGGGACAAAAACATTCAGTACTTC.

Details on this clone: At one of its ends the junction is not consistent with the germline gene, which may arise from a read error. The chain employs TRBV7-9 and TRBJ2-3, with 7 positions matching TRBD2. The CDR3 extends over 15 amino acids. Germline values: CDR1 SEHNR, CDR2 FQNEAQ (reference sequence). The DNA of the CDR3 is TGTGCCAGCAGCCTAGCGGAGCGGGGTACAGATACGCAGTATTTT. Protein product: CASSLAERGTDTQYF. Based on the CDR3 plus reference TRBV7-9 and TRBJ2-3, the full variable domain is DTGVSQNPRHKITKRGQNVTFRCDPISEHNRLYWYRQTLGQGPEFLTYFQNEAQLEKSRLLSDRFSAERPKGSFSTLEIQRTEQGDSAMYLCASSLAERGTDTQYFGPGTRLTVL.

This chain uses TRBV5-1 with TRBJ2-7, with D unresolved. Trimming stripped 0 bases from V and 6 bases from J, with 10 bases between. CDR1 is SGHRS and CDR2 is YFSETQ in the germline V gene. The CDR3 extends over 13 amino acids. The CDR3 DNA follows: TGCGCCAGCAGCTTGGAGTCAGTCTTCGAGCAGTACTTC. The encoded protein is CASSLESVFEQYF.

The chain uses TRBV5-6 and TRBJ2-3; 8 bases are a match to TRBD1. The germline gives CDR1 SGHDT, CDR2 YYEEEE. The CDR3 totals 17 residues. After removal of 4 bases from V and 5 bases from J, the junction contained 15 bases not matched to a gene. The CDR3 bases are TGTGCCAGCAGCCGAATCGAGTCAGGGGGCGTTGAAGATACGCAGTATTTT. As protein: CASSRIESGGVEDTQYF.

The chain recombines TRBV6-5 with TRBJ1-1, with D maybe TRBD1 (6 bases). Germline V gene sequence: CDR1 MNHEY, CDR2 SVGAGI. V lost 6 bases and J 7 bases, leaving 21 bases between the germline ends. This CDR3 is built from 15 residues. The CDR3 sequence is CASRPPGGAQSEAFF. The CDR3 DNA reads TGTGCCAGCAGACCCCCGGGGGGGGCCCAGAGTGAAGCTTTCTTT.

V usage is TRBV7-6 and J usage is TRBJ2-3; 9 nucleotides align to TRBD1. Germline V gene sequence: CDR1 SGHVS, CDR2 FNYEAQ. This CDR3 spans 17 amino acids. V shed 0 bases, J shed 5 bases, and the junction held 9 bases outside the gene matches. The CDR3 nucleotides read TGTGCCAGCAGCTTAGCGGGCGGGACAGGGTATGGAGATACGCAGTATTTT. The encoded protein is CASSLAGGTGYGDTQYF.

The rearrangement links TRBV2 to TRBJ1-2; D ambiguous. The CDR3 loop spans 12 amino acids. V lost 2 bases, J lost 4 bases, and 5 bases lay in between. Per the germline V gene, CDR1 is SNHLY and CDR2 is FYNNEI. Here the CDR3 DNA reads TGTGCCAGCAGTGAAAGGAGCTATGGCTACACCTTC. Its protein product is CASSERSYGYTF. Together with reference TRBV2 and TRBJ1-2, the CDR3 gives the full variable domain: EPEVTQTPSHQVTQMGQEVILRCVPISNHLYFYWYRQILGQKVEFLVSFYNNEISEKSEIFDDQFSVERPDGSNFTLKIRSTKLEDSAMYFCASSERSYGYTFGSGTRLTVV.

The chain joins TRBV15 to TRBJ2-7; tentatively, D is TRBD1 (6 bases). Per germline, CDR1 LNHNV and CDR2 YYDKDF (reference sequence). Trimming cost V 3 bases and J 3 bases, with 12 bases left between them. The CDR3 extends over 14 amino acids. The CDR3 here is CATSSLGHHYEQYF. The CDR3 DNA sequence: TGTGCCACCAGCAGCTTGGGACACCACTACGAGCAGTACTTC.

The CDR3 DNA reads TGTGCCAGCAGTGAATATAAAGGGGTCACAGATACGCAGTATTTT. Protein product: CASSEYKGVTDTQYF. V is TRBV25-1 and J is TRBJ2-3; TRBD1 is a possible D gene (5 bases). Germline values: CDR1 MGHDK, CDR2 SYGVNS. Trimming took off 0 bases at V and 2 bases at J, with 9 bases between the two ends. The CDR3 has 15 residues.

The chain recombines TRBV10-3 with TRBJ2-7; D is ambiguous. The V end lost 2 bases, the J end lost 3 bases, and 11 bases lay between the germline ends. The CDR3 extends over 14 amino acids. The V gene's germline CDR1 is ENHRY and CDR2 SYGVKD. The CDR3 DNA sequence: TGTGCCATCAGTGAGGCAGGTTTGAACTACGAGCAGTACTTC. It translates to CAISEAGLNYEQYF.

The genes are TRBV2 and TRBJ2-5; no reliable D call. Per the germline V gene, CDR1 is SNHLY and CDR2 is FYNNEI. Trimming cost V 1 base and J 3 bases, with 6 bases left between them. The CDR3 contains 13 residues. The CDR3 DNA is TGTGCCAGCAGTGAAGGCAGAAAAGAGACCCAGTACTTC. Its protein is CASSEGRKETQYF.

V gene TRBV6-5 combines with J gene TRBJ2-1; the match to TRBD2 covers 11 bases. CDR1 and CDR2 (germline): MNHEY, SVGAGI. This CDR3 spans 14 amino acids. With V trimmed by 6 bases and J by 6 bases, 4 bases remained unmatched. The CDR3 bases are TGTGCCAGCAGCCTAGCGGGGGGCGGCAATGAGCAGTTCTTC. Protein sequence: CASSLAGGGNEQFF.

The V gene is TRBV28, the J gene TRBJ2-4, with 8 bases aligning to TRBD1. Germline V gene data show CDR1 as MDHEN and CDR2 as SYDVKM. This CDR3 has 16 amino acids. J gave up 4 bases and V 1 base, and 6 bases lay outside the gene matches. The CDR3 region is CASSLSGQGLKNIQYF. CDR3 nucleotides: TGTGCCAGCAGTTTATCTGGACAGGGATTGAAAAACATTCAGTACTTC.